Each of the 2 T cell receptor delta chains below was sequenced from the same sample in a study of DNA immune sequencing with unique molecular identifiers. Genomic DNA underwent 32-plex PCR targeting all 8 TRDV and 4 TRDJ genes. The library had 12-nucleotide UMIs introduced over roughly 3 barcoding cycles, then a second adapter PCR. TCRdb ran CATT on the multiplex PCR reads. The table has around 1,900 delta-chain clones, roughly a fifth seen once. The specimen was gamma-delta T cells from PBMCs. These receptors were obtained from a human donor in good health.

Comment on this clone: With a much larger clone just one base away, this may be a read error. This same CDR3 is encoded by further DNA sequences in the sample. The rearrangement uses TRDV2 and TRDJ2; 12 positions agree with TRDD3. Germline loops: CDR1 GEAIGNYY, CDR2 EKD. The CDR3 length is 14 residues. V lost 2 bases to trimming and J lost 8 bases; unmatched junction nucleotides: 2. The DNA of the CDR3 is TGTGCCTGTGACATACTGGGGGATACTGCACAACTCTTCTTT. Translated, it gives CACDILGDTAQLFF.

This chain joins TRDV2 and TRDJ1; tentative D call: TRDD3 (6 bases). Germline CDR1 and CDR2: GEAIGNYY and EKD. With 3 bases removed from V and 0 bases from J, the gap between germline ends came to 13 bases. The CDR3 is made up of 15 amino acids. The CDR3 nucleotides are TGTGCCTGTGACGGGGTGGGGGTTTACACCGATAAACTCATCTTT. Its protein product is CACDGVGVYTDKLIF.